These 30 T cell receptor beta chains came from one sample sequenced in a study of T cell repertoires in cytomegalovirus infection. TCRdb reprocessed the reads via MiXCR and lists one record per CDR3 protein. The data show about 260,000 distinct CDR3 sequences, approximately 8.3% seen once. Material: PBMCs. All receptors derive from a human donor in good health (CMV status not recorded). Some clones in this sample may be carry-over from other donors' samples.

At least ten counts were recorded for this clonotype. The chain employs TRBV7-2 and TRBJ2-7; D not resolved. The germline V and J ends were trimmed by 2 bases and 2 bases, with 7 bases remaining between them. Looked up from germline, CDR1 is SGHTA and CDR2 is FQGNSA. This CDR3 is 13 amino acids long. CDR3 nucleotides: TGTGCCAGCAGCTTACTTGGTGCCTACGAGCAGTACTTC. Translating it yields CASSLLGAYEQYF.

This clonotype occurred many times. V and J are TRBV7-2 and TRBJ2-5; perhaps TRBD1 as D (6 bases). Germline CDR1 reads SGHTA; CDR2 reads FQGNSA. Trimming left V 2 bases short and J 4 bases short, with 17 bases between. The CDR3 runs 16 residues. The CDR3: CASSLRNHRVGETQYF. DNA of the CDR3: TGTGCCAGCAGCTTACGCAACCACAGGGTTGGAGAGACCCAGTACTTC.

This clonotype came up many times. The rearrangement links TRBV7-2 to TRBJ1-1; the D is unclear. The CDR3 is made up of 14 amino acids. Germline CDR1 SGHTA, CDR2 FQGNSA. V was cut by 5 bases and J by 1 base, with 11 bases left in between. This CDR3 is CASSPRRANTEAFF. CDR3 sequence (DNA): TGTGCCAGCAGCCCCCGACGGGCGAACACTGAAGCTTTCTTT.

This clonotype has more than one count but fewer than ten. The rearrangement uses TRBV7-9 and TRBJ2-1; 8 nucleotides agree with TRBD2. V trimming: 4 bases; J trimming: 4 bases; junction bases outside the gene matches: 9. Germline CDR1 reads SEHNR; CDR2 reads FQNEAQ (reference sequence). This CDR3 comprises 16 residues. The CDR3 sequence: CASSSGTSWSYNEQFF. In DNA form, the CDR3 reads TGTGCCAGCAGCTCCGGGACTAGTTGGAGTTACAATGAGCAGTTCTTC.

This clonotype was recorded a few times. The chain recombines TRBV20-1 with TRBJ2-5; D is possibly TRBD1 (6 bases). Germline-derived CDR1 and CDR2 are DFQATT and SNEGSKA (reference sequence). The CDR3 contains 13 residues. The V end lost 3 bases, the J end lost 1 base, and 9 bases lay between the germline ends. The CDR3 bases are TGCAGTGCTAGTGTGGACAGCCAAGAGACCCAGTACTTC. Protein product: CSASVDSQETQYF.

The chain joins TRBV7-2 to TRBJ2-1; a weak D match, TRBD2 (6 bases). V was shortened by 5 bases and J by 7 bases, with 21 bases between the two germline ends. The germline CDR1 and CDR2 sequences are SGHTA and FQGNSA. The CDR3 has 16 amino acids. This CDR3 reads CASSPNPGLSSNEQFF. CDR3 sequence (DNA): TGTGCCAGCAGCCCTAACCCGGGACTGTCCAGTAATGAGCAGTTCTTC.

This clonotype has a count of ten or more. This rearrangement joins TRBV12-3 or TRBV12-4 to TRBJ1-1; 9 bases line up with TRBD1. V shed 5 bases and J 4 bases; nucleotides not matched to a gene: 8. The CDR3 has 15 residues. The CDR3: CASSGQGIAVTEAFF. In nucleotides, the CDR3 is TGTGCCAGCAGTGGACAGGGGATTGCAGTCACTGAAGCTTTCTTT.

The chain couples TRBV18 to TRBJ1-1, with D unresolved. CDR3 length equals 13 residues. V was cut by 6 bases and J by 7 bases, with 15 bases left in between. Looked up from germline, CDR1 is KGHSH and CDR2 is LQKENI. The CDR3 nucleotides read TGTGCCAGCTCGGCGTGGCAGACTGATGAAGCTTTCTTT. This encodes CASSAWQTDEAFF. The variable domain in full, with the rest retrieved from reference TRBV18 and TRBJ1-1, is NAGVMQNPRHLVRRRGQEARLRCSPMKGHSHVYWYRQLPEEGLKFMVYLQKENIIDESGMPKERFSAEFPKEGPSILRIQQVVRGDSAAYFCASSAWQTDEAFFGQGTRLTVV.

This clonotype was found a few times. The chain employs TRBV7-9 and TRBJ2-3; weak D call: TRBD2 (6 bases). V lost 4 bases, J lost 2 bases, and 16 bases lay in between. This CDR3 spans 16 amino acids. Per the germline V gene, CDR1 is SEHNR and CDR2 is FQNEAQ (reference sequence). The CDR3, as DNA: TGTGCCAGCAGCTCTTTCCGGGACTCCGACACAGATACGCAGTATTTT. As protein: CASSSFRDSDTDTQYF. Full variable domain (missing parts from reference TRBV7-9 and TRBJ2-3): DTGVSQNPRHKITKRGQNVTFRCDPISEHNRLYWYRQTLGQGPEFLTYFQNEAQLEKSRLLSDRFSAERPKGSFSTLEIQRTEQGDSAMYLCASSSFRDSDTDTQYFGPGTRLTVL.

The table lists this clonotype with a few counts. This chain links TRBV20-1 with TRBJ1-4, with TRBD1 as a possible D gene (5 bases). The length of the CDR3 is 15 residues. Germline assignment: CDR1 DFQATT and CDR2 SNEGSKA (reference sequence). V lost 0 bases and J 6 bases, leaving 14 bases between the germline ends. The CDR3 sequence: CSARDGAGLDEKLFF. CDR3 nucleotide sequence: TGCAGTGCTAGAGATGGGGCGGGTCTCGATGAAAAACTGTTTTTT.

This clonotype has ten or more counts. The chain couples TRBV11-1 to TRBJ2-1; perhaps D is TRBD1 or TRBD2 (5 bases each). The germline CDR1 and CDR2 sequences are SGHAT and FQDESV (reference sequence). The V gene lost 5 bases and the J gene lost 5 bases, with 16 bases spanning the gap. The CDR3 has 15 amino acids. In DNA, the CDR3 is TGTGCCAGCAGCAAAGGGGACCGCACAAACAATGAGCAGTTCTTC. It encodes CASSKGDRTNNEQFF.

This clonotype was counted ten times or more. This chain uses TRBV6-6 with TRBJ1-2; a possible D gene is TRBD1 (6 bases). V lost 6 bases and J lost 4, with 12 bases in between. Germline V gene sequence: CDR1 MNHNY, CDR2 SVGAGI (reference sequence). This CDR3 region has 13 residues. The CDR3 nucleotides read TGTGCCAGCAGCTTCCGGGGGGCCTATGGCTACACCTTC. Its translation is CASSFRGAYGYTF.

CDR3 region: CATSDRTGTLQPQHF. CDR3 coding DNA: TGTGCCACCAGTGATCGGACAGGGACTCTTCAGCCCCAGCATTTT. The V and J genes are TRBV24-1 and TRBJ1-5; TRBD1 aligns across 8 bases. From germline, CDR1 is KGHDR and CDR2 SFDVKD. The ends lost 3 bases at V and 6 bases at J; junction bases unmatched: 6. This CDR3 is built from 15 residues.

This clonotype was picked up many times. The genes are TRBV29-1 and TRBJ2-5; D might be TRBD1 (6 bases). Germline values: CDR1 SQVTM, CDR2 ANQGSEA. The CDR3 is 12 amino acids. V was trimmed by 7 bases and J by 2 bases, leaving 11 bases between them. The CDR3 spells CSGGQQQETQYF. CDR3 sequence (DNA): TGCAGCGGCGGACAGCAGCAAGAGACCCAGTACTTC.

This clonotype was detected ten times or more. V and J are TRBV27 and TRBJ1-2; TRBD1 aligns across 7 bases. This CDR3 comprises 15 residues. The J segment lost 5 bases and the V segment lost 5 bases, leaving 11 bases of the junction unmatched. Germline V gene sequence: CDR1 MNHEY, CDR2 SMNVEV (reference sequence). The CDR3 sequence: CASSGDRQGWYGYTF. CDR3 nucleotides: TGTGCCAGCAGTGGGGACCGACAGGGATGGTATGGCTACACCTTC.

This clonotype was observed at least ten times. The chain couples TRBV7-2 to TRBJ1-1; no clear D gene. This CDR3 is 14 amino acids long. Germline V gives CDR1 SGHTA, CDR2 FQGNSA. Trimming cost V 1 base and J 10 bases, with 16 bases left between them. CDR3 bases: TGTGCCAGCAGCTTAGAGGTTCCTAGCATCGGAGCTTTCTTT. Its translation: CASSLEVPSIGAFF.

This clonotype appeared a few times. The DNA of the CDR3 is TGCAGTGCTAGAGTCTCAGGGGCGCGGAATGGCTACACCTTC. Its protein is CSARVSGARNGYTF. This chain joins TRBV20-1 and TRBJ1-2; possibly TRBD1 for D (6 bases). The CDR3 runs to 14 residues. V gave up 1 base and J gave up 6 bases, with 15 bases separating them. In germline, CDR1 is DFQATT, CDR2 SNEGSKA (reference sequence).

The chain combines TRBV2 with TRBJ1-1, with D possibly matching TRBD1 (6 bases). This CDR3 region has 14 residues. The germline CDR1 and CDR2 sequences are SNHLY and FYNNEI. V lost 2 bases and J lost 4, with 11 bases in between. CDR3 sequence: CASSERGAGTEAFF. Written as DNA, the CDR3 is TGTGCCAGCAGTGAACGGGGGGCGGGCACTGAAGCTTTCTTT.

The V call is TRBV12-3 or TRBV12-4, the J call TRBJ2-7; 10 nucleotides align to TRBD1. Germline trimming cut 6 bases from V and 0 bases from J; bases unmatched to any gene: 5. The CDR3 loop spans 15 amino acids. CDR3 sequence reads: CASRATGGLSYEQYF. In DNA, the CDR3 is TGTGCCAGCAGAGCGACAGGGGGCCTCTCCTACGAGCAGTACTTC.

The V gene is TRBV19, the J gene TRBJ2-2, with 7 nucleotides matching TRBD1. The germline CDR1 and CDR2 sequences are LNHDA and SQIVND (reference sequence). CDR3 size: 14 residues. J was trimmed by 7 bases and V by 7 bases; bases with no gene match: 9. The CDR3 DNA sequence: TGTGCCAGTAAGGAGACAGGGTCACTCGGGGAGCTGTTTTTT. It specifies CASKETGSLGELFF. Drawing the rest from reference TRBV19 and TRBJ2-2, the complete variable domain is DGGITQSPKYLFRKEGQNVTLSCEQNLNHDAMYWYRQDPGQGLRLIYYSQIVNDFQKGDIAEGYSVSREKKESFPLTVTSAQKNPTAFYLCASKETGSLGELFFGEGSRLTVL.

In this sample, this clonotype turned up many times. The chain recombines TRBV7-2 with TRBJ2-7, with TRBD2 identical over 7 bases. The germline V gene encodes CDR1 SGHTA and CDR2 FQGNSA. V gave up 1 base and J gave up 7 bases; unmatched junction bases: 10. The CDR3 totals 15 residues. In DNA form, the CDR3 reads TGTGCCAGCAGCTTAGATAGCGCGGGAGTGAGGGAGCAGTACTTC. This encodes CASSLDSAGVREQYF. The variable domain in full, completed from reference TRBV7-2 and TRBJ2-7, reads GAGVSQSPSNKVTEKGKDVELRCDPISGHTALYWYRQSLGQGLEFLIYFQGNSAPDKSGLPSDRFSAERTGGSVSTLTIQRTQQEDSAVYLCASSLDSAGVREQYFGPGTRLTVT.

This clonotype occurred a few times. The V gene is TRBV6-6, the J gene TRBJ1-5; a possible D gene is TRBD1 (6 bases). CDR1 and CDR2 (germline): MNHNY, SVGAGI (reference sequence). This CDR3 is built from 15 residues. V was shortened by 6 bases and J by 1 base, with 13 bases between the two germline ends. CDR3 sequence: CASSPQGGSNQPQHF. As DNA, the CDR3 is TGTGCCAGCAGCCCACAGGGTGGAAGCAATCAGCCCCAGCATTTT.

This clonotype was counted ten times or more. V gene TRBV12-3 or TRBV12-4 combines with J gene TRBJ2-7; 9 nucleotides line up with TRBD1. This CDR3 region has 16 residues. V dropped 5 bases and J dropped 2; count of bases not matched to a gene: 10. The CDR3 loop reads CASSPNTGGRAYEQYF. For the CDR3, the DNA is TGTGCCAGCAGTCCAAATACAGGGGGCCGCGCCTACGAGCAGTACTTC.

This clonotype was seen a handful of times. The chain has TRBV12-3 or TRBV12-4 and TRBJ2-2, with 8 bases matching TRBD1. The CDR3 consists of 15 residues. J was trimmed by 5 bases and V by 11 bases; bases with no gene match: 13. Here the CDR3 reads CASRKGQGRTGELFF. CDR3 nucleotides: TGTGCCTCTAGAAAAGGACAGGGAAGAACCGGGGAGCTGTTTTTT.

V usage is TRBV28 and J usage is TRBJ2-5, with 11 bases lining up with TRBD2. Germline V CDR1 and CDR2: MDHEN, SYDVKM. The CDR3 covers 17 residues. V lost 5 bases to trimming and J lost 2 bases; unmatched junction nucleotides: 10. This CDR3 reads CASSPLGTSGDQETQYF. CDR3 DNA: TGTGCCAGCAGTCCTCTCGGGACTAGCGGAGATCAAGAGACCCAGTACTTC.

The rearrangement joins TRBV3-1 to TRBJ1-5; D is uncertain. The CDR3 is 15 amino acids. CDR1 and CDR2 (germline): LGHDT, YNNKEL (reference sequence). The germline V and J ends were trimmed by 0 bases and 2 bases, with 8 bases remaining between them. The CDR3 DNA sequence: TGTGCCAGCAGCCAAGATACGGGTGGCAATCAGCCCCAGCATTTT. Translation: CASSQDTGGNQPQHF.

Many counts were recorded for this clonotype. The chain has TRBV7-2 and TRBJ2-7, with 10 positions matching TRBD2. Germline assignment: CDR1 SGHTA and CDR2 FQGNSA. This CDR3 is 15 amino acids long. V shed 5 bases, J shed 2 bases, and the junction held 6 bases outside the gene matches. The CDR3 spells CASSVRLAGAYEQYF. For the CDR3, the DNA is TGTGCCAGCAGCGTAAGACTAGCGGGCGCCTACGAGCAGTACTTC.

This clonotype appeared many times. The chain carries TRBV7-2 and TRBJ1-6; D gene uncertain. This CDR3 comprises 14 residues. The V end lost 5 bases, the J end lost 13 bases, and 18 bases lay between the germline ends. CDR1 is SGHTA and CDR2 is FQGNSA in the germline V gene. CDR3 in DNA: TGTGCCAGCAGCCTGGATGGGGTAGGCCGCCCCCTCCACTTT. Protein sequence: CASSLDGVGRPLHF.

The table lists this clonotype with many counts. This chain joins TRBV6-6 and TRBJ1-5, with D unresolved. Between the trimmed V and J ends, which lost 2 bases and 0 bases, there was a span of 8 bases. CDR1 MNHNY and CDR2 SVGAGI come from the germline V gene (reference sequence). This CDR3 region has 15 residues. CDR3 nucleotides: TGTGCCAGCAGTTACGAGATAGGTAGCAATCAGCCCCAGCATTTT. Translation: CASSYEIGSNQPQHF.

This clonotype was found many times. CDR3 loop: CSADRVTEAEAFF. The CDR3 DNA reads as TGCAGTGCAGACAGGGTGACGGAGGCTGAAGCTTTCTTT. The chain carries TRBV20-1 and TRBJ1-1; 7 bases match TRBD1. The junction had 10 bases not matched to a gene; V was cut back by 6 bases and J by 6 bases. The CDR3 has 13 residues. The V gene's germline CDR1 is DFQATT and CDR2 SNEGSKA (reference sequence).